This section outlines one T cell receptor beta chain sequence together with its context. V lost 1 base and J 5 bases, leaving 12 bases between the germline ends. The germline V gene encodes CDR1 MGHDK and CDR2 SYGVNS. The CDR3 extends over 14 amino acids. Profiling relied on immunoSEQ multiplex PCR, and the TCRdb table lists in-frame clones only, not all of them. Of fewer than 450,000 clones in the sample, about nine tenths were seen once. These data are taken from a study of blood T cell repertoires in COVID-19. The clonotype originates from a woman in her 70s with COVID-19, enrolled during active disease. Material: peripheral blood. This chain connects TRBV25-1 to TRBJ2-7, with D possibly TRBD2 on 7 matching bases. CDR3 sequence reads: CASSELRGPNEQYF. The CDR3 coding sequence is TGTGCCAGCAGTGAATTGCGGGGGCCTAACGAGCAGTACTTC.